These 13 T cell receptor beta chains share one sample of origin, sequenced in a study of cytomegalovirus exposure and HLA in healthy donors (dated by TCRdb to about 2017). Preparation of the library involved the immunoSEQ multiplex PCR assay. For the multiplex PCR, a mixture combining 60 forward primers for TCR Vbeta segments and 13 reverse primers for TCR Jbeta segments was used. The immuneACCESS repertoire file appears here via TCRdb, limited to in-frame rearrangements. These files lack a portion of the clones; in checked studies, under half of the deficit traces to unresolved V genes, and the cause of the others is not known. The sample profile shows about 130,000 clones; around three quarters of them were found once. The biggest ten clones account for 2.5% to 3% of the sample. The material sequenced was PBMCs. All receptors derive from a young man in good health and CMV-seronegative.

The V gene is TRBV11-2, the J gene TRBJ2-5; D call uncertain. V shed 0 bases and J shed 5 bases, with 13 bases lying between them. CDR3 size: 15 residues. Germline CDR1 SGHAT, CDR2 FQNNGV. CDR3 DNA sequence: TGTGCCAGCAGCTTAGAATTGTCGCCCGGGGAGACCCAGTACTTC. It is translated as CASSLELSPGETQYF.

The genes are TRBV7-2 and TRBJ2-1, with 13 bases lining up with TRBD2. The germline V gene has CDR1 SGHTA and CDR2 FQGNSA. This CDR3 has 16 amino acids. With 2 bases clipped from V and 9 bases from J, the junction kept 7 bases outside the gene matches. The CDR3 loop reads CASSLTGLAGVSEQFF. The CDR3 DNA follows: TGTGCCAGCAGCTTAACTGGACTAGCGGGAGTGTCTGAGCAGTTCTTC. The full variable domain, in which reference TRBV7-2 and TRBJ2-1 provide the parts outside the CDR3, is GAGVSQSPSNKVTEKGKDVELRCDPISGHTALYWYRQSLGQGLEFLIYFQGNSAPDKSGLPSDRFSAERTGGSVSTLTIQRTQQEDSAVYLCASSLTGLAGVSEQFFGPGTRLTVL.

The J gene is TRBJ1-5, the V gene TRBV19, with D hard to call. V lost 5 bases to trimming and J lost 0 bases, with 11 bases between them. CDR1 LNHDA and CDR2 SQIVND come from the germline V gene (reference sequence). The CDR3 is 15 amino acids. The CDR3 region is CASSVFGLSNQPQHF. The DNA of the CDR3 is TGTGCCAGTAGTGTCTTCGGACTTAGCAATCAGCCCCAGCATTTT.

The chain recombines TRBV10-3 with TRBJ2-1; 10 nucleotides agree with TRBD2. V shed 6 bases, J shed 4 bases, and the junction held 9 bases outside the gene matches. The CDR3 contains 16 residues. Germline-derived CDR1 and CDR2 are ENHRY and SYGVKD. The CDR3 coding sequence is TGTGCCATCAGATCAACCGGGACTAGCGCGTACAATGAGCAGTTCTTC. Translating gives CAIRSTGTSAYNEQFF.

The V call is TRBV27, the J call TRBJ1-2; maybe TRBD1 (5 bases). CDR3 size: 15 residues. The germline gives CDR1 MNHEY, CDR2 SMNVEV (reference sequence). V lost 4 bases, J lost 6 bases, and 18 bases lay in between. For the CDR3, the DNA is TGTGCCAGCAGTTGGGACGCCCGGGGAGGTAATGGCTACACCTTC. Translation: CASSWDARGGNGYTF.

This sequence joins TRBV6-5 and TRBJ2-1; 8 bases are a match to TRBD2. This CDR3 contains 15 residues. CDR1 and CDR2 (germline): MNHEY, SVGAGI. V dropped 2 bases and J dropped 5; count of bases not matched to a gene: 5. CDR3 DNA sequence: TGTGCCAGCAGTTACGAAGCGGGAGAGGACAATGAGCAGTTCTTC. Encoded protein: CASSYEAGEDNEQFF.

V gene TRBV6-5 combines with J gene TRBJ2-1; the match to TRBD1 covers 8 bases. Germline loops: CDR1 MNHEY, CDR2 SVGAGI. Unmatched junction bases numbered 3, after V lost 6 bases and J lost 2 bases. The CDR3 is 14 residues long. CDR3 amino acids: CASSEQGAYNEQFF. CDR3 coding DNA: TGTGCCAGCAGCGAACAGGGGGCCTACAATGAGCAGTTCTTC.

The CDR3 DNA reads TGTGCCAGCAGTTTATCGTGGGACAGCGCTTACGAGCAGTACTTC. Translating it yields CASSLSWDSAYEQYF. The rearrangement joins TRBV27 to TRBJ2-7; TRBD1 aligns across 7 bases. Germline V lookup: CDR1 MNHEY, CDR2 SMNVEV (reference sequence). This CDR3 contains 15 residues. Trimming cost V 0 bases and J 4 bases; bases outside gene matches: 6.

The V and J genes are TRBV2 and TRBJ1-5; D is perhaps TRBD1 (6 bases). Germline CDR1 SNHLY, CDR2 FYNNEI. V lost 7 bases, J lost 7 bases, and 17 bases lay in between. The CDR3 is 14 residues long. Here the CDR3 reads CASTRQDPQQPQHF. The CDR3 DNA is TGTGCCAGCACTAGACAGGATCCTCAGCAGCCCCAGCATTTT.

The chain carries TRBV11-3 and TRBJ2-7; D possibly corresponds to TRBD1 (5 bases). The V and J ends lost 1 base and 0 bases respectively, with 16 bases between them. This CDR3 contains 17 residues. CDR1 and CDR2 from the germline V gene are SGHNT and YENEEA. CDR3 in amino acids: CASSLGRRQTSSYEQYF. The CDR3 region has the DNA TGTGCCAGCAGCTTAGGTCGACGACAGACAAGCTCCTACGAGCAGTACTTC.

J is TRBJ1-1 and V is TRBV5-6; no firm D call. CDR3 length equals 11 residues. V lost 1 base and J 8 bases, leaving 6 bases between the germline ends. CDR1 SGHDT and CDR2 YYEEEE come from the germline V gene. CDR3 DNA: TGTGCCAGCAGCTTGAGCGGGGAAGCTTTCTTT. Translating it yields CASSLSGEAFF.

This chain links TRBV18 with TRBJ2-7, with 8 bases that match TRBD2. The junction had 4 bases not matched to a gene; V was cut back by 4 bases and J by 2 bases. This CDR3 comprises 14 residues. Germline V lookup: CDR1 KGHSH, CDR2 LQKENI. CDR3 sequence reads: CASSLDSGTYEQYF. In DNA, the CDR3 is TGTGCCAGCTCACTAGATAGCGGGACCTACGAGCAGTACTTC.

J is TRBJ1-3 and V is TRBV4-1; TRBD1 is a possible D gene (5 bases). The CDR3 length is 14 residues. Germline assignment: CDR1 MGHRA and CDR2 YSYEKL. V was cut by 1 base and J by 1 base, with 5 bases left in between. CDR3 sequence reads: CASSQAGSGNTIYF. CDR3 in DNA: TGCGCCAGCAGCCAAGCAGGGTCTGGAAACACCATATATTTT.